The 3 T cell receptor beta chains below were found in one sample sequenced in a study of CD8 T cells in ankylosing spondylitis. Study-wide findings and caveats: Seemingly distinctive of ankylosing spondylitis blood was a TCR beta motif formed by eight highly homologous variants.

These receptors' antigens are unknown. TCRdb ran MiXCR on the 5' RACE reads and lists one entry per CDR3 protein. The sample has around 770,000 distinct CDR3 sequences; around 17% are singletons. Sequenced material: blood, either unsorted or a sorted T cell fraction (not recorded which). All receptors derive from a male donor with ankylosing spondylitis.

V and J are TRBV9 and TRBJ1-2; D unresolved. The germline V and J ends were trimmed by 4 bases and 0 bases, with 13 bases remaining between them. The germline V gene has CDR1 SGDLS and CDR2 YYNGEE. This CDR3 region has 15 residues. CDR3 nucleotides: TGTGCCAGCAGCTTCTTAGGCGGTACTAACTATGGCTACACCTTC. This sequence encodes CASSFLGGTNYGYTF. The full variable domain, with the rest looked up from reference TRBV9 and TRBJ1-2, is DSGVTQTPKHLITATGQRVTLRCSPRSGDLSVYWYQQSLDQGLQFLIQYYNGEERAKGNILERFSAQQFPDLHSELNLSSLELGDSALYFCASSFLGGTNYGYTFGSGTRLTVV.

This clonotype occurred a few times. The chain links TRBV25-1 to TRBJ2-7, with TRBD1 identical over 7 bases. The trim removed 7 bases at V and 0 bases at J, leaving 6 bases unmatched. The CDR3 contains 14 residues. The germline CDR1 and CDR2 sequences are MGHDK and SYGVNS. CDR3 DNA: TGTGCCAGCACCCCGACAGGGAACTCCTACGAGCAGTACTTC. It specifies CASTPTGNSYEQYF.

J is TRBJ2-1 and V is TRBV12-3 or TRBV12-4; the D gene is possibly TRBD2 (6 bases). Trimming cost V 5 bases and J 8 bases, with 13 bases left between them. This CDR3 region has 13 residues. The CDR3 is CASSPLGGDEQFF. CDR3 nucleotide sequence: TGTGCCAGCAGTCCCCTCGGGGGAGATGAGCAGTTCTTC.